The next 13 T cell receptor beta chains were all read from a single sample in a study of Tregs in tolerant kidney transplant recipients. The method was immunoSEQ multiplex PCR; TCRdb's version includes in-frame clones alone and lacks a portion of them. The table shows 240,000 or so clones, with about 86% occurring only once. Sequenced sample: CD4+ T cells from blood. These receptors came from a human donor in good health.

CDR3 DNA sequence: TGTGCCACCAGCCCCCGGACAGGGAAGAACACTGAAGCTTTCTTT. This encodes CATSPRTGKNTEAFF. This sequence joins TRBV15 and TRBJ1-1; 8 bases are a match to TRBD1. The CDR3 consists of 15 residues. V lost 5 bases and J lost 1; bases outside the gene matches: 6. Per germline, CDR1 LNHNV and CDR2 YYDKDF (reference sequence).

The CDR3 DNA reads as TGTGCCAGCTCAGCCTCAATTGAAGCTTTCTTT. Translating it yields CASSASIEAFF. The chain carries TRBV18 and TRBJ1-1, with unresolved D. From germline, CDR1 is KGHSH and CDR2 LQKENI. The V end was cut by 5 bases, the J end by 7 bases, with 8 bases between. The CDR3 totals 11 residues.

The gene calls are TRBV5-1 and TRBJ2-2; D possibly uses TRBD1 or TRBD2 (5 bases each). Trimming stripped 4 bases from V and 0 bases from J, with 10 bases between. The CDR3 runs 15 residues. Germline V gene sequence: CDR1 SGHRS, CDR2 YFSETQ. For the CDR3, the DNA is TGCGCCAGCAGCCCGGGGCGAGCGAACACCGGGGAGCTGTTTTTT. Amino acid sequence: CASSPGRANTGELFF.

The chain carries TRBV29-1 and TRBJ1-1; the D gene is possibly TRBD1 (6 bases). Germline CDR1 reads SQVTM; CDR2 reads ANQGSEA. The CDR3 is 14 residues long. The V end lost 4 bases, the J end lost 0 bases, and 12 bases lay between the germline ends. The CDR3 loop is CSVARAGVNTEAFF. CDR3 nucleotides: TGCAGCGTTGCTAGGGCAGGGGTGAACACTGAAGCTTTCTTT.

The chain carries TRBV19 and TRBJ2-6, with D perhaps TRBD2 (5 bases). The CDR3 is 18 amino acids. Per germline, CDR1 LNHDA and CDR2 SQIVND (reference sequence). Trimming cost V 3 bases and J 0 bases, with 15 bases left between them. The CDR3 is CASSMGVPKYSGANVLTF. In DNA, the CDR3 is TGTGCCAGTAGTATGGGAGTCCCCAAGTACTCTGGGGCCAACGTCCTGACTTTC.

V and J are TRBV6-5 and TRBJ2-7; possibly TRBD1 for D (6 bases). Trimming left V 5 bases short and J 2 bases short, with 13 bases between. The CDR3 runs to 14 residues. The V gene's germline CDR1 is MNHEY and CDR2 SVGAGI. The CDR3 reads CASSGTRGPYEQYF. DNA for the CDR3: TGTGCCAGCAGTGGGACAAGGGGACCCTACGAGCAGTACTTC.

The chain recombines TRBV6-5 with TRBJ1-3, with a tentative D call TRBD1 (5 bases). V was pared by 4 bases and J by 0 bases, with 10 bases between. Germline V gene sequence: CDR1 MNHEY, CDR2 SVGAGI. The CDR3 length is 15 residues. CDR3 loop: CASSSGLLSGNTIYF. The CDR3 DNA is TGTGCCAGCAGTTCGGGACTCCTCTCTGGAAACACCATATATTTT.

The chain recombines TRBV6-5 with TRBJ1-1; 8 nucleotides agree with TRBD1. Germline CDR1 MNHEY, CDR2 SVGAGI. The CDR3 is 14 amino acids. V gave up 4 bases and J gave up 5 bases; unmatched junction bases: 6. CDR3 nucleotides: TGTGCCAGCAGTTGGAGACAGGGGATAACTGAAGCTTTCTTT. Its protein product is CASSWRQGITEAFF.

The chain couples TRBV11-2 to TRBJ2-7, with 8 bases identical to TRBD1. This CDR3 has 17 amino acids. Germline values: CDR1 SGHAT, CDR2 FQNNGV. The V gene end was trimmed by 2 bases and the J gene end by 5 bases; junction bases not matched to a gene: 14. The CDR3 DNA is TGTGCCAGCAGCTTACCTGCCCGACAGGGGATCTTCCACGAGCAGTACTTC. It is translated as CASSLPARQGIFHEQYF.

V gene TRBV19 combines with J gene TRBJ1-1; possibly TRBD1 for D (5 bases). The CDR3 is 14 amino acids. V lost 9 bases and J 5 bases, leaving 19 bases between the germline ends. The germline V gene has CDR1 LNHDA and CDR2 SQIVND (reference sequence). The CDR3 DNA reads TGTGCCAGCGCAGGGCTCAGGCGAGTTACTGAAGCTTTCTTT. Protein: CASAGLRRVTEAFF.

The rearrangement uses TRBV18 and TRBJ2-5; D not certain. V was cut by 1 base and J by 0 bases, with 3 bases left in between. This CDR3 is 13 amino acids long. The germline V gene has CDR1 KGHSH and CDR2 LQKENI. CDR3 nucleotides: TGTGCCAGCTCACCACGGGACCAAGAGACCCAGTACTTC. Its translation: CASSPRDQETQYF.

CDR3 DNA: TGTGCCAGCAGTCCCTCCGGGACATTCTCCTACAATGAGCAGTTCTTC. Translated, it gives CASSPSGTFSYNEQFF. The chain employs TRBV6-4 and TRBJ2-1, with D maybe TRBD1 (6 bases). V was clipped by 5 bases and J by 0 bases, with 14 bases between them. The length of the CDR3 is 16 residues. Germline V CDR1 and CDR2: MRHNA, SNTAGT.

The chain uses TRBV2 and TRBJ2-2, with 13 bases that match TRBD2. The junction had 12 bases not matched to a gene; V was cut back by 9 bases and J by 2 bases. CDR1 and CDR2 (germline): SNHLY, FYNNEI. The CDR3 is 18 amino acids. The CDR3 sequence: CASTSLAGGPKNTGELFF. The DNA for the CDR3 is TGTGCCAGTACGTCACTAGCGGGGGGGCCAAAAAACACCGGGGAGCTGTTTTTT.